The 20 T cell receptor beta chains below come from one sample, sequenced in a study of shared clonotypes between healthy human individuals. Sequencing used immunoSEQ multiplex PCR; TCRdb keeps in-frame clones, though not all of them. The table has about 2.4 million clones, 80% to 95% seen once. Input material: naive CD4+ T cells from PBMCs. Regarding subset: CD45RA+ positively selected. The source is a man aged 18 to 35 in good health. Some clones in this sample may be carry-over from other donors' samples.

The rearrangement joins TRBV7-9 to TRBJ2-7, with 9 bases lining up with TRBD1. The germline CDR1 and CDR2 sequences are SEHNR and FQNEAQ (reference sequence). V dropped 5 bases and J dropped 6; count of bases not matched to a gene: 11. The CDR3 totals 15 residues. The CDR3 is CASSPAGTGLGEQYF. The CDR3 nucleotides read TGTGCCAGCAGCCCCGCAGGGACAGGGCTAGGCGAGCAGTACTTC.

This clone was seen only once. The CDR3 coding sequence is TGTGCCTGGAGTCTCACACCAGGGTCCTACGAGCAGTACTTC. Translated: CAWSLTPGSYEQYF. V usage is TRBV30 and J usage is TRBJ2-7; possible D gene TRBD1, 5 bases. V was cut by 2 bases and J by 1 base, with 12 bases left in between. From germline, CDR1 is GTSNPN and CDR2 SVGIG (reference sequence). This CDR3 has 14 amino acids.

The chain couples TRBV11-2 to TRBJ2-2; a possible D gene is TRBD1 (6 bases). V was clipped by 4 bases and J by 3 bases, with 9 bases between them. Germline lookup yields CDR1 SGHAT and CDR2 FQNNGV. The CDR3 has 14 amino acids. In DNA, the CDR3 is TGTGCCAGCAGCTCAGGGGTCTACACCGGGGAGCTGTTTTTT. This encodes CASSSGVYTGELFF.

V usage is TRBV25-1 and J usage is TRBJ2-1; D is unresolved. V lost 2 bases to trimming and J lost 5 bases, with 7 bases between them. CDR3 size: 13 residues. Germline-derived CDR1 and CDR2 are MGHDK and SYGVNS. The DNA for the CDR3 is TGTGCCAGCAGTGAACCTCAGGACAATGAGCAGTTCTTC. Translation gives CASSEPQDNEQFF.

This clone was counted only a few times. As DNA, the CDR3 is TGTGCCAGCAGTTCCCGACTAGCGGGAGGAGGTGGGGCCAACGTCCTGACTTTC. Protein sequence: CASSSRLAGGGGANVLTF. This rearrangement joins TRBV28 to TRBJ2-6; 13 nucleotides line up with TRBD2. Germline lookup yields CDR1 MDHEN and CDR2 SYDVKM. CDR3 size: 18 residues. The junction had 6 bases not matched to a gene; V was cut back by 4 bases and J by 3 bases.

The gene calls are TRBV4-1 and TRBJ2-1, with TRBD1 matching over 7 bases. J was trimmed by 6 bases and V by 1 base; bases with no gene match: 6. CDR1 MGHRA and CDR2 YSYEKL come from the germline V gene. The CDR3 runs to 15 residues. The CDR3 DNA is TGCGCCAGCAGCCAAGGAAGGCAGGGGGTCAATGAGCAGTTCTTC. Its translation is CASSQGRQGVNEQFF.

The rearrangement joins TRBV18 to TRBJ2-7; the match to TRBD2 covers 10 bases. J gave up 4 bases and V 0 bases, and 3 bases lay outside the gene matches. Germline V gene sequence: CDR1 KGHSH, CDR2 LQKENI. This CDR3 spans 15 amino acids. For the CDR3, the DNA is TGTGCCAGCTCACCACCGCAGCGGGAGGGTTACGAGCAGTACTTC. It translates to CASSPPQREGYEQYF.

V and J are TRBV28 and TRBJ2-7; unclear D gene. Looked up from germline, CDR1 is MDHEN and CDR2 is SYDVKM. This CDR3 has 11 amino acids. The germline V and J ends were trimmed by 5 bases and 13 bases, with 15 bases remaining between them. CDR3 sequence reads: CASSRLELRYF. In DNA form, the CDR3 reads TGTGCCAGCAGTCGACTGGAGTTAAGATACTTC.

The chain uses TRBV6-5 and TRBJ2-5; TRBD2 matches 9 bases. The CDR3 totals 13 residues. After removal of 4 bases from V and 7 bases from J, the junction contained 4 bases not matched to a gene. Germline V gene lookup returns CDR1 MNHEY and CDR2 SVGAGI. The CDR3 coding sequence is TGTGCCAGCAGTTCTTTGCGGGAGGGGACCCAGTACTTC. It codes for CASSSLREGTQYF.

The rearrangement uses TRBV10-3 and TRBJ1-2; maybe TRBD1 (5 bases). Germline loops: CDR1 ENHRY, CDR2 SYGVKD. The CDR3 contains 12 residues. V was shortened by 8 bases and J by 8 bases, with 15 bases between the two germline ends. The CDR3: CAIAASGPGYTF. The DNA for the CDR3 is TGTGCCATCGCCGCATCAGGGCCCGGCTACACCTTC.

This rearrangement joins TRBV28 to TRBJ1-3; weak D call: TRBD1 (6 bases). Germline lookup yields CDR1 MDHEN and CDR2 SYDVKM. Trimming pared 7 bases from V and 0 bases from J, leaving 10 bases between. The CDR3 totals 14 residues. The CDR3 reads CASTPGDSGNTIYF. CDR3 DNA: TGTGCCAGCACTCCAGGGGACTCTGGAAACACCATATATTTT.

J is TRBJ2-3 and V is TRBV4-1; maybe TRBD1 (5 bases). This CDR3 contains 16 residues. V was pared by 5 bases and J by 1 base, with 16 bases between. Germline CDR1 MGHRA, CDR2 YSYEKL. The DNA for the CDR3 is TGCGCCAGCAGCGTAGGGGCCTACGACCGCACAGATACGCAGTATTTT. Translation: CASSVGAYDRTDTQYF.

V gene TRBV18 combines with J gene TRBJ2-3; 11 bases map to TRBD2. Germline V gene sequence: CDR1 KGHSH, CDR2 LQKENI. Germline trimming cut 3 bases from V and 4 bases from J; bases unmatched to any gene: 9. The CDR3 runs 17 residues. Here the CDR3 reads CASSPYTSGSFPDTQYF. In nucleotides, the CDR3 is TGTGCCAGCTCACCTTACACTAGCGGGAGCTTCCCAGATACGCAGTATTTT.

The CDR3 reads CASSQGLGVAGHNEQFF. As DNA, the CDR3 is TGTGCCAGCAGCCAAGGACTCGGGGTAGCGGGCCACAATGAGCAGTTCTTC. This chain joins TRBV14 and TRBJ2-1; 7 nucleotides match TRBD2. The trim removed 1 base at V and 5 bases at J, leaving 11 bases unmatched. The CDR3 contains 17 residues. Germline assignment: CDR1 SGHDN and CDR2 FVKESK.

This chain uses TRBV6-5 with TRBJ2-7; no firm D call. CDR3 size: 14 residues. CDR1 and CDR2 (germline): MNHEY, SVGAGI. V lost 6 bases and J lost 4, with 16 bases in between. The CDR3 sequence: CASRSRGRSYEQYF. DNA for the CDR3: TGTGCCAGCAGATCCCGAGGACGGTCATACGAGCAGTACTTC.

The CDR3: CASSLDGGETDTQYF. DNA for the CDR3: TGCGCCAGCAGCCTAGACGGGGGGGAGACAGATACGCAGTATTTT. The chain uses TRBV5-1 and TRBJ2-3; 8 bases line up with TRBD2. The CDR3 is made up of 15 amino acids. Per germline, CDR1 SGHRS and CDR2 YFSETQ. The V gene end was trimmed by 4 bases and the J gene end by 3 bases; junction bases not matched to a gene: 7.

This clone has only one observation. The chain recombines TRBV2 with TRBJ1-4; 7 bases map to TRBD1. The CDR3 length is 15 residues. V dropped 6 bases and J dropped 6; count of bases not matched to a gene: 10. Germline-derived CDR1 and CDR2 are SNHLY and FYNNEI. The CDR3 spells CASSPDREPYEKLFF. In DNA, the CDR3 is TGTGCCAGCAGCCCAGACAGGGAGCCATATGAAAAACTGTTTTTT.

The V gene is TRBV9, the J gene TRBJ2-1; no firm D call. This CDR3 has 15 residues. Germline CDR1 reads SGDLS; CDR2 reads YYNGEE. V was pared by 0 bases and J by 3 bases, with 10 bases between. CDR3 nucleotides: TGTGCCAGCAGCGTAGAAGGGATTCGCTACAATGAGCAGTTCTTC. Its translation: CASSVEGIRYNEQFF.

The chain joins TRBV5-5 to TRBJ2-5; D may be TRBD2 (5 bases). The V end was cut by 5 bases, the J end by 4 bases, with 9 bases between. From germline, CDR1 is SGHKS and CDR2 YYEKEE (reference sequence). There are 12 residues in the CDR3. The CDR3 DNA follows: TGTGCCAGCAGTTTTAGCGCAGAGACCCAGTACTTC. This codes for CASSFSAETQYF. Combining the CDR3 with reference TRBV5-5 and TRBJ2-5 gives the whole variable domain DAGVTQSPTHLIKTRGQQVTLRCSPISGHKSVSWYQQVLGQGPQFIFQYYEKEERGRGNFPDRFSARQFPNYSSELNVNALLLGDSALYLCASSFSAETQYFGPGTRLLVL.

The chain couples TRBV15 to TRBJ1-2; 9 nucleotides match TRBD1. V gave up 0 bases and J gave up 5 bases; unmatched junction bases: 7. The CDR3 sequence is 16 residues long. Looked up from germline, CDR1 is LNHNV and CDR2 is YYDKDF (reference sequence). CDR3 residues: CATSRDHLTGGYGYTF. Here the CDR3 DNA reads TGTGCCACCAGCAGAGATCACCTGACAGGGGGGTATGGCTACACCTTC. The variable domain in full, with the rest retrieved from reference TRBV15 and TRBJ1-2, is DAMVIQNPRYQVTQFGKPVTLSCSQTLNHNVMYWYQQKSSQAPKLLFHYYDKDFNNEADTPDNFQSRRPNTSFCFLDIRSPGLGDTAMYLCATSRDHLTGGYGYTFGSGTRLTVV.